This T cell receptor beta chain was obtained from a study of human T cells and chemical hapten exposure (dated by TCRdb to about 2021). In terms of the full investigation: Libraries were pooled for sequencing, and per-sample TCR yields varied mainly because of small differences in library volumes within the pool. This study followed changes in the peripheral blood TCR repertoire in vivo during primary and secondary sensitization of alopecia patients to the hapten diphenylcyclopropenone (DPC). Each blood RNA sample was used to sequence both TCR alpha and TCR beta chains. The research as a whole found: DPC sensitization did not change the number of TCRs with a frequency above 1 in 1000, and there was no evidence of changes in global repertoire structure. Repeated subsampling changed both the strength of the expansion versus patch-test correlation and the threshold at which the correlation became significant.

Reading the label with the study, this specimen's time point is: healthy volunteer bleed at 2 weeks. Unfractionated whole blood was collected in Tempus Blood RNA tubes, and total RNA was extracted from that blood. As TCR sequencing controls, five healthy volunteers were used, with blood taken at day 0, 2 weeks and 6 weeks. Looking up the germline V gene (reference sequence) yields CDR1 SSHAT and CDR2 FNYEAQ. The V end loses 5 bases and the J end loses 2 bases, and a stretch of 12 bases separates them. The CDR3 covers 14 residues, taking in both the cysteine and the phenylalanine. The read is trimmed to its CDR3 DNA, 42 bases read in frame from base 1. The library relied on RACE. Sequenced on a NextSeq 500. During library preparation, unique molecular identifiers were attached to individual cDNA molecules so that TCRs could be counted in a quantitative, reproducible way. The original pipeline was this. A median of around 96,000 TCRs per sample was observed, with a range of roughly 20,000 to 750,000. V, J and CDR3 annotation of the TCR reads was carried out using the Decombinator software suite. Every sample was subsampled to the same number of TCRs (28,000) for the PS versus PT1 abundance plots. TCRs were defined as expanded if absent before sensitization and observed at least eight times at the 2-week time point. The public reads were reanalyzed by TCRdb: fastp trimming at Q25, MiXCR alignment, in-frame beta chains only. Every distinct CDR3 protein forms one entry, paired with its most common genes and DNA. Here the V and J calls rest on TCRdb's processing, not on the authors' analysis. The sample table lists roughly 130,000 distinct CDR3 sequences, about 8.2% of them with a count of one. The ten largest clonotypes hold around 2% of the sample.

This clonotype was observed a few times. The specificity of this receptor is unknown. Base-call qualities are not available, and no considerably larger clone is one nucleotide away. Input material: whole blood. This clonotype was obtained from a male donor in good health. Some clones in this sample may be carry-over from other donors' samples. Recombination joined TRBV7-7 with TRBJ2-5; the D gene cannot be named for sure. The CDR3 protein: CASSPSTSQETQYF. The nucleotide sequence reads TGTGCCAGCAGCCCCAGTACAAGTCAAGAGACCCAGTACTTC.